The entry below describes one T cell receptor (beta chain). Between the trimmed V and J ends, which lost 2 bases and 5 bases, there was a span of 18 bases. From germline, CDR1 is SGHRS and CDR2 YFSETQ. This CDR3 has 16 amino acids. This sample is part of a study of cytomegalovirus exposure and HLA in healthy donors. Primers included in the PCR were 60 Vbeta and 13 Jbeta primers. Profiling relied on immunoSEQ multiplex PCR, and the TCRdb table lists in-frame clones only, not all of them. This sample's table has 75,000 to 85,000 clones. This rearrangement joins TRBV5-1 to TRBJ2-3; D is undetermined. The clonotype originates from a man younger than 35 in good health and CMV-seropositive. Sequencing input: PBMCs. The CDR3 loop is CASSLARYGSIDTQYF. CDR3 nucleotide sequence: TGCGCCAGCAGCTTAGCGCGTTACGGATCCATAGATACGCAGTATTTT.